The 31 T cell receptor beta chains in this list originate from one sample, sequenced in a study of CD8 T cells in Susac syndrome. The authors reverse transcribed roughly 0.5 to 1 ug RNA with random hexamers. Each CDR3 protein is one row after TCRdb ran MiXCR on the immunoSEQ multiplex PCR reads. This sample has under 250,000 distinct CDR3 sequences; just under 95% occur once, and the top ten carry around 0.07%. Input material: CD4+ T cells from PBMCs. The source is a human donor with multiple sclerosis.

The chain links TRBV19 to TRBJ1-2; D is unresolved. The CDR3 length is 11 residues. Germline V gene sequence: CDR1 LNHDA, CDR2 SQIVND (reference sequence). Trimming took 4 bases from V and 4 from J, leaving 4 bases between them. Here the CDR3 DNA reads TGTGCCAGTAGTAGTCCCTATGGCTACACCTTC. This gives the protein CASSSPYGYTF.

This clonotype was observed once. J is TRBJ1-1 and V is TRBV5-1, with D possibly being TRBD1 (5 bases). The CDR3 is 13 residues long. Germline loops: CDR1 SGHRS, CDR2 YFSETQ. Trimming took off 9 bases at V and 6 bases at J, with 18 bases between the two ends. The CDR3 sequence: CATGDPGRPEAFF. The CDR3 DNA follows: TGCGCCACCGGAGATCCGGGACGCCCTGAAGCTTTCTTT.

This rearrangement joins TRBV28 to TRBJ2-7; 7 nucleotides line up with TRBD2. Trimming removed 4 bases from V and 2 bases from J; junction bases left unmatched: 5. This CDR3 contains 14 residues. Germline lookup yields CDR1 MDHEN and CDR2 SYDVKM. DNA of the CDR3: TGTGCCAGCAGTTCCCCGGGGAGGGCCTACGAGCAGTACTTC. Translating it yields CASSSPGRAYEQYF.

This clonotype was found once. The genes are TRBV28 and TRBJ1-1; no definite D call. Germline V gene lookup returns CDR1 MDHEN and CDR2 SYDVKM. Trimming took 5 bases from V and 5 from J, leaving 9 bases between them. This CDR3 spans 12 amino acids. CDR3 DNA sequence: TGTGCCAGCAGTCTCCCGCTTACTGAAGCTTTCTTT. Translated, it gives CASSLPLTEAFF.

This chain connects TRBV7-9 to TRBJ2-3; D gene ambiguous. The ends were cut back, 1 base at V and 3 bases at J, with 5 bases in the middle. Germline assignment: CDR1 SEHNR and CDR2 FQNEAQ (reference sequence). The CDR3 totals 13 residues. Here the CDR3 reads CASSLDKTDTQYF. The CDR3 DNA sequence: TGTGCCAGCAGCTTAGACAAAACAGATACGCAGTATTTT.

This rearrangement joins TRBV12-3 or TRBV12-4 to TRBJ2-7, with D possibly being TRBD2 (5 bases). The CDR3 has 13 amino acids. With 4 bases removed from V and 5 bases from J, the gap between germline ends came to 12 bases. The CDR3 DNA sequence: TGTGCCAGCAGTTATGGGGAGTATGACGAGCAGTACGTC. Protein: CASSYGEYDEQYV.

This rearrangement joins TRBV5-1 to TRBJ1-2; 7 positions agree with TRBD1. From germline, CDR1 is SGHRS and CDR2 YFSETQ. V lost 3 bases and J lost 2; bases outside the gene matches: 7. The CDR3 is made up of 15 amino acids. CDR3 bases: TGCGCCAGCAGCTCTAGGACAGGTGACAACTATGGCTACACCTTC. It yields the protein CASSSRTGDNYGYTF.

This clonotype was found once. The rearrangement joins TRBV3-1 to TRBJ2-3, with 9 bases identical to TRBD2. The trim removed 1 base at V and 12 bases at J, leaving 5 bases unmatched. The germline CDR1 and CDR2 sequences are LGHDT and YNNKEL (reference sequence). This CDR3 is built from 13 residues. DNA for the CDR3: TGTGCCAGCAGCCAAGTGGCTAGCGGGATTCAGTATTTT. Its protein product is CASSQVASGIQYF.

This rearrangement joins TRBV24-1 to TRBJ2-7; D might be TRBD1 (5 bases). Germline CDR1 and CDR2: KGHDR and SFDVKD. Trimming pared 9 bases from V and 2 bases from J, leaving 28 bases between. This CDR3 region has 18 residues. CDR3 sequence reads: CATRGEGVPALGPYEQYV. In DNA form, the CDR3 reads TGTGCCACCCGTGGGGAAGGGGTTCCAGCGCTGGGCCCCTACGAGCAGTACGTC.

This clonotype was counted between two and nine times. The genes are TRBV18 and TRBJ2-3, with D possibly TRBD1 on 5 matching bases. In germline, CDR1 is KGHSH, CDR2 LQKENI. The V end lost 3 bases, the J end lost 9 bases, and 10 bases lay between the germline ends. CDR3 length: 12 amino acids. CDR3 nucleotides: TGTGCCAGCTCACCGACAGAGGACACGCAGTATTTT. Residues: CASSPTEDTQYF.

CDR3 in amino acids: CASSAYGYTF. The CDR3 DNA follows: TGTGCCAGCAGTGCCTATGGCTACACCTTC. V usage is TRBV6-1 and J usage is TRBJ1-2; D is ambiguous. The V end was cut by 4 bases, the J end by 4 bases, with 1 base between. CDR3 length: 10 residues. The V gene's germline CDR1 is MNHNS and CDR2 SASEGT.

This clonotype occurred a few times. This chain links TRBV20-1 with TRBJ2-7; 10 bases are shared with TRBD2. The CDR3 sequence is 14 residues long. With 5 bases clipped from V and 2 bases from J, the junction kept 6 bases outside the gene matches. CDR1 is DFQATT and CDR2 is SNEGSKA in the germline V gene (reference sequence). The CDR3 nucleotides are TGCAGTGCTGGTCCTAGCGGGAGACCCTACGAGCAGTACGTC. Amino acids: CSAGPSGRPYEQYV.

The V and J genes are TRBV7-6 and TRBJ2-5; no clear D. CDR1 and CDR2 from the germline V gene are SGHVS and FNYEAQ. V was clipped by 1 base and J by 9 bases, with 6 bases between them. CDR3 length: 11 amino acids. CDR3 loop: CASSLGTSQYF. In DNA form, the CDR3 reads TGTGCCAGCAGCTTAGGGACCTCCCAGTACTTC.

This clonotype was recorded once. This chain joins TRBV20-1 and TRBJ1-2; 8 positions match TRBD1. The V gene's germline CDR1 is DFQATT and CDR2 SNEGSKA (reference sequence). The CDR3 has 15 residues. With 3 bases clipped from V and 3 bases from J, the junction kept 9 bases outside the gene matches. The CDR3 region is CSARPSAGGYYGYTF. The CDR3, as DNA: TGCAGTGCTAGGCCCTCGGCAGGGGGCTACTATGGCTACACCTTC.

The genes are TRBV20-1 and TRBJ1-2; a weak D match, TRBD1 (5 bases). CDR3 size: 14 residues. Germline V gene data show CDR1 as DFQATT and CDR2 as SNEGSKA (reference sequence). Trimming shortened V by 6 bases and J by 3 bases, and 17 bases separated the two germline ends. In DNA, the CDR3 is TGCAGTGCACGCCGGGGGAGGGGCGACTATGGCTACACCTTC. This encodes CSARRGRGDYGYTF.

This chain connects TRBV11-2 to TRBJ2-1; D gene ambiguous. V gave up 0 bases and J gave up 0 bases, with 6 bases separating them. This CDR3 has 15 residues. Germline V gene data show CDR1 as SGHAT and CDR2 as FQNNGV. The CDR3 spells CASSLDGYSYNEQFF. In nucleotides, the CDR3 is TGTGCCAGCAGCTTAGACGGTTACTCCTACAATGAGCAGTTCTTC. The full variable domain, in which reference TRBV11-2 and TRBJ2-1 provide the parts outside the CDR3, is EAGVAQSPRYKIIEKRQSVAFWCNPISGHATLYWYQQILGQGPKLLIQFQNNGVVDDSQLPKDRFSAERLKGVDSTLKIQPAKLEDSAVYLCASSLDGYSYNEQFFGPGTRLTVL.

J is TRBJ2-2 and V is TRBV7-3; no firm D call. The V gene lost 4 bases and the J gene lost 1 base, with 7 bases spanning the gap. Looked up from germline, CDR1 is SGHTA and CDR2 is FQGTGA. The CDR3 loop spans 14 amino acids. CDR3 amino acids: CASSSALNTGELFF. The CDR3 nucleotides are TGTGCCAGCAGCTCCGCCCTGAACACCGGGGAGCTGTTTTTT.

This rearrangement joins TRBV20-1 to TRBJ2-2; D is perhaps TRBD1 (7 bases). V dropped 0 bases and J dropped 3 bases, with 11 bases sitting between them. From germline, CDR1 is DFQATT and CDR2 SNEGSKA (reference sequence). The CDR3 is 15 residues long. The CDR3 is CSAREGGGDTGELFF. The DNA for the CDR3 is TGCAGTGCTAGAGAAGGAGGGGGCGACACCGGGGAGCTGTTTTTT.

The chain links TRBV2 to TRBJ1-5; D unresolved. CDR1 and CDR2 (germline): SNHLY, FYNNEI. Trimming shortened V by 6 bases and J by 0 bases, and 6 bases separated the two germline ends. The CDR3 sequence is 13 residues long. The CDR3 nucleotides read TGTGCCAGCAGGGCAGATAGCAATCAGCCCCAGCATTTT. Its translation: CASRADSNQPQHF.

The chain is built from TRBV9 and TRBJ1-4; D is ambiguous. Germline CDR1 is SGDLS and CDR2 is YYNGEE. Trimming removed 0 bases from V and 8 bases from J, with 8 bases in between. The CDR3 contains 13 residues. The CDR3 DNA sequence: TGTGCCAGCAGCGTAGGGGTAGGAGAAAAACTGTTTTTT. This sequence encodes CASSVGVGEKLFF.

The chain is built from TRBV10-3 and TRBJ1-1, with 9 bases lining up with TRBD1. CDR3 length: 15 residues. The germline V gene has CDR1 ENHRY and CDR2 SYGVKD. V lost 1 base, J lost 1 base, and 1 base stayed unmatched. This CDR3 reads CAISEWTGENTEAFF. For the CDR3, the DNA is TGTGCCATCAGTGAGTGGACAGGGGAGAACACTGAAGCTTTCTTT.

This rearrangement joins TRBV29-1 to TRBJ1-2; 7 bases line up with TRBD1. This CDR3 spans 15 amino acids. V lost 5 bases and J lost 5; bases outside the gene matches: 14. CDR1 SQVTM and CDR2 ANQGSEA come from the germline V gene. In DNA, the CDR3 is TGCAGCGTTCTTGGCGCCCGGGACAGAGCTTATGGCTACACCTTC. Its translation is CSVLGARDRAYGYTF. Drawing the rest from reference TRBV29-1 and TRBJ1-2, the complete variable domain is SAVISQKPSRDICQRGTSLTIQCQVDSQVTMMFWYRQQPGQSLTLIATANQGSEATYESGFVIDKFPISRPNLTFSTLTVSNMSPEDSSIYLCSVLGARDRAYGYTFGSGTRLTVV.

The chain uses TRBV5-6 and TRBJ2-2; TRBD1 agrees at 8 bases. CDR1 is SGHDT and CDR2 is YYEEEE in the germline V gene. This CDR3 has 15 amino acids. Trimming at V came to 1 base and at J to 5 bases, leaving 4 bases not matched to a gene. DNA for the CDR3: TGTGCCAGCAGCTTGTCGGACAGGGCTACCGGGGAGCTGTTTTTT. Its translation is CASSLSDRATGELFF.

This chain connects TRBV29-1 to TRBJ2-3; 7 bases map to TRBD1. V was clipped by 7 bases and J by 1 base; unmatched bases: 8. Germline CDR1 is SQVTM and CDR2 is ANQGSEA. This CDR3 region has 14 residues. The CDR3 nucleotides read TGCAGCGAAGCTACAGGGGTCGGCACAGATACGCAGTATTTT. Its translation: CSEATGVGTDTQYF.

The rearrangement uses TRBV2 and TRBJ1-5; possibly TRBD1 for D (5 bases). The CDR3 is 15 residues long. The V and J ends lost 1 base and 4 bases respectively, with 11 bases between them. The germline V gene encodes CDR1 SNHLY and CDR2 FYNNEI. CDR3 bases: TGTGCCAGCAGTGAAGGGGGGGTCAGGAATCAGCCCCAGCATTTT. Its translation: CASSEGGVRNQPQHF.

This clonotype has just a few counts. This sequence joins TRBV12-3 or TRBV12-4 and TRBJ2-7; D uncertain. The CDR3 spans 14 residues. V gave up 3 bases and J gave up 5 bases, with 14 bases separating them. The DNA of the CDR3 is TGTGCCAGCAGTTTCGGGCAGCCCCCCAACGAGCAGTACTTC. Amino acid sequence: CASSFGQPPNEQYF.

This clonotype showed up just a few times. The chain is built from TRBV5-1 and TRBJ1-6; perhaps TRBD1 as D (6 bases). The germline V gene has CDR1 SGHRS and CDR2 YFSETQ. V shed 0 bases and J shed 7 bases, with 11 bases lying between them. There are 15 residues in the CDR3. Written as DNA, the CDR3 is TGCGCCAGCAGCTTGGGGGGGCCGGCCAATTCACCCCTCCACTTT. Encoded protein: CASSLGGPANSPLHF.

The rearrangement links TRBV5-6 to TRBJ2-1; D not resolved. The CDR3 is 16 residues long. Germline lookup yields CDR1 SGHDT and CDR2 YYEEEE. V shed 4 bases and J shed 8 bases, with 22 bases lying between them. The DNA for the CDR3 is TGTGCCAGCAGCCCTCCGTCTAACGTCGGCGGCCATGAGCAGTTCTTC. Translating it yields CASSPPSNVGGHEQFF.

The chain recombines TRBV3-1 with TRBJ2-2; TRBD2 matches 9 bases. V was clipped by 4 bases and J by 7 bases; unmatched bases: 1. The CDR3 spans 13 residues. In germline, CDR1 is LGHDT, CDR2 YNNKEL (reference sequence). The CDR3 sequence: CASSRAGGGELFF. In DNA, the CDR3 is TGTGCCAGCAGCCGAGCGGGAGGCGGGGAGCTGTTTTTT.

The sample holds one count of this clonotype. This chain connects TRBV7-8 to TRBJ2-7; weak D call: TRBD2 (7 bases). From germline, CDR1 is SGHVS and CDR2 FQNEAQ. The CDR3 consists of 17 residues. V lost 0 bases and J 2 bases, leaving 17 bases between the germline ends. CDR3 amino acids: CASSLAQLAGAPYEQYF. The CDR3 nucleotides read TGTGCCAGCAGCTTAGCGCAGTTGGCGGGGGCCCCCTACGAGCAGTACTTC.

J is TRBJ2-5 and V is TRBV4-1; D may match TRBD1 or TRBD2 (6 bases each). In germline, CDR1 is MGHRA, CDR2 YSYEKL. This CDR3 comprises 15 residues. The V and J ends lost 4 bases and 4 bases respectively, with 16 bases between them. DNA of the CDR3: TGCGCCAGCAGCCTAGATGGGGGGCGGGTAGAGACCCAGTACTTC. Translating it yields CASSLDGGRVETQYF.